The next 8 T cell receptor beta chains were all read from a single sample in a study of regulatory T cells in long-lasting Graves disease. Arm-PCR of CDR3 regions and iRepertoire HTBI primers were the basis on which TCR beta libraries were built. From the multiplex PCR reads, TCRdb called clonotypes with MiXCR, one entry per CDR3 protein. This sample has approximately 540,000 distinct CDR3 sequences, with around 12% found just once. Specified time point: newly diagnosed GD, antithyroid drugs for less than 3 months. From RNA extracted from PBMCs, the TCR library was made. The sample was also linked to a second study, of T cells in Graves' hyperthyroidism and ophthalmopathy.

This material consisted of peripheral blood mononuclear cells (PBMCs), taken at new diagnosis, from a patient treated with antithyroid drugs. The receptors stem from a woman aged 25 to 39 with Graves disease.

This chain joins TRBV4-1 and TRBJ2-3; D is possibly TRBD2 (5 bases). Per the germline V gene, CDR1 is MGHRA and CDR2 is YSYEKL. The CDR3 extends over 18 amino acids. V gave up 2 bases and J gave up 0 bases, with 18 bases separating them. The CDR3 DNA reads TGCGCCAGCAGCCAACGGATCATAGCGTACGCTAGCACAGATACGCAGTATTTT. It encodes CASSQRIIAYASTDTQYF.

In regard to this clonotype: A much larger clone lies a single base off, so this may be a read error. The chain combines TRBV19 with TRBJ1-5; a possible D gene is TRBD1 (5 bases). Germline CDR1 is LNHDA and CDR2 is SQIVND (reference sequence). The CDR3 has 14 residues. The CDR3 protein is CASREGPGNHPQHF. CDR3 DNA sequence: TGTGCCAGTCGCGAGGGACCCGGCAATCACCCCCAGCATTTT.

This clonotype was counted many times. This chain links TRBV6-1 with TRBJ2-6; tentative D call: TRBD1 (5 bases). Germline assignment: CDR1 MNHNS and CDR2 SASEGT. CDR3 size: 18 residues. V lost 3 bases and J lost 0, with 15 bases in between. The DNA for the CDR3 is TGTGCCAGCAGTGACAACATCCAGGGCAGCTCTGGGGCCAACGTCCTGACTTTC. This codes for CASSDNIQGSSGANVLTF.

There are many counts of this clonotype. The DNA for the CDR3 is TGTGCCAGTAGACGCCAAGCATATGAGCAGTTCTTC. The encoded protein is CASRRQAYEQFF. The chain combines TRBV19 with TRBJ2-1; D is uncertain. V lost 6 bases and J lost 8, with 11 bases in between. The CDR3 sequence is 12 residues long. The V gene's germline CDR1 is LNHDA and CDR2 SQIVND (reference sequence). Complete variable domain (other parts from reference TRBV19 and TRBJ2-1): DGGITQSPKYLFRKEGQNVTLSCEQNLNHDAMYWYRQDPGQGLRLIYYSQIVNDFQKGDIAEGYSVSREKKESFPLTVTSAQKNPTAFYLCASRRQAYEQFFGPGTRLTVL.

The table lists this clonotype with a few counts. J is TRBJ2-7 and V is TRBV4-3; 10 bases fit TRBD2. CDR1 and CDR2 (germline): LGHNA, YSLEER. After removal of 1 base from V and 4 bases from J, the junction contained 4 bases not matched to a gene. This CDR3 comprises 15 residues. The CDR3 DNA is TGCGCCAGCAGCCAAGCCGGGACTAGCGAGTACGAGCAGTACTTC. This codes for CASSQAGTSEYEQYF.

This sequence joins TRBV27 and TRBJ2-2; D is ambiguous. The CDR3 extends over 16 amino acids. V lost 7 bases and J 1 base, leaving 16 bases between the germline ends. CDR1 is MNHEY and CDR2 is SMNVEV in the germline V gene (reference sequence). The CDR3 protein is CASTPDPSGNTGELFF. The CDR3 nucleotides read TGTGCCAGCACTCCAGACCCGTCCGGGAACACCGGGGAGCTGTTTTTT.

Here the CDR3 DNA reads TGCAGTGCTAGCGGGTGGTCTAGCGGCTCCTACAATGAGCAGTTCTTC. This gives the protein CSASGWSSGSYNEQFF. The chain joins TRBV20-1 to TRBJ2-1; TRBD2 aligns across 7 bases. This CDR3 is built from 16 residues. The V gene's germline CDR1 is DFQATT and CDR2 SNEGSKA (reference sequence). The V and J ends lost 3 bases and 0 bases, in that order; junction bases with no gene match: 8.

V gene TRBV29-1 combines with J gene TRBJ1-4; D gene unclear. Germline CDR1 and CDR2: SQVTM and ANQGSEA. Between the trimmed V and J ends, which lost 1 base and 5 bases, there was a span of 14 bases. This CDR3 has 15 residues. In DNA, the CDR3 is TGCAGCGTTGAAGCCTCCGGCGGCTTGAATGAAAAACTGTTTTTT. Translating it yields CSVEASGGLNEKLFF.